This note documents a single T cell receptor beta chain sequence. Its specific antigen is unknown. Qualities for individual bases were not recorded, and no much larger clone is one base off. CDR1 and CDR2 are read off the germline V gene as MNHNS and SASEGT. Unmatched junction bases come to 1, with V trimmed by 1 base and J by 4 bases. Including the terminal cysteine and phenylalanine, the CDR3 comprises 16 residues. Only the CDR3 DNA stays, 48 bases, in frame from base 1. The immunoSEQ assay was used to generate TCR beta chain sequences from genomic DNA. The study's processing was this. CDR3 sequences that did not begin with the conserved framework cysteine at position 104 were removed by hand. Clonality was calculated as one minus the normalized Shannon's Diversity Index, with values ranging from 0 (maximal diversity) to 1 (oligoclonal). Chi-squared comparison-of-proportions tests assessed whether the same CDR3 differed in frequency between samples, such as brain versus blood. Public clonotypes were found by searching immuneACCESS, and the VDJdb browser was used to assess similarity to known antiviral clonotypes. This is the immuneACCESS table as TCRdb keeps it, with only in-frame sequences that have V and J called. A part of the clones is gone; compared with another copy, unresolved V genes explain less than half, and the rest is unexplained. That table is the source of V, J and clone size, and D and trimming were worked out from the DNA. The sample profile shows 110,000 or so clones; roughly 94% of them were found once. The ten most abundant clones make up 3.8% of the sample.

The label giving this sample's time point can be read as: resected brain tissue, or blood drawn just prior to surgery. Surgery cases with the highest brain T cell transcript signatures were selected for TCR beta chain sequencing of brain tissue and, where available, blood. Before surgery, patients had received at least one anti-epileptic drug. The TCR-sequenced patients were children whose drug-resistant epilepsy was caused by tuberous sclerosis complex, focal cortical dysplasia, Rasmussen encephalitis or hemimegalencephaly. The blood samples were collected right before the epilepsy surgery. The Monarch genomic DNA purification kit was used to extract bulk genomic DNA from unsorted brain tissue and from whole blood. The source of the sample is a study of brain T cells in children with intractable seizures (dated by TCRdb to the early 2020s). Context from the whole study: As a first screen for immune gene transcripts, resected brain tissue from 50 or so pediatric epilepsy surgery cases was run on a NanoString immunology panel. Among the approximately twelve selected surgery cases, pre-surgery blood was additionally sequenced for eight, leaving four cases with brain tissue only. Overall study results and their limits: The patients' HCMV serostatus was not known, and viral specificity was inferred solely from CDR3 sequence similarity. Sequencing depth differed between pre- and post-surgery blood, so clones missing from the pre-surgery sample may reflect undersampling.

Source: peripheral blood, taken at surgery. The receptor chain draws on TRBV6-1 and TRBJ2-3; 14 central nucleotides agree with TRBD2. The origin of this receptor is a boy under two years old with hemimegalencephaly and intractable seizures. Read as DNA, the sequence is TGTGCCAGCAGTGAAGTGGGACTAGCGGGAGCAGATACGCAGTATTTT. Its protein reads: CASSEVGLAGADTQYF.